This entry describes one TCR beta chain. It was with 60 Vbeta and 13 Jbeta primers that the PCR ran. The protocol was immunoSEQ multiplex PCR, while the TCRdb copy is restricted to in-frame clones and leaves out a portion. The sample has 190,000 or so clones. This entry comes from a study of cytomegalovirus exposure and HLA in healthy donors. Material: PBMCs. This clonotype originated in a boy between 5 and 17 years old in good health and CMV-seronegative.

Written as DNA, the CDR3 is TGTGCCAGTATGGCAGGTGGAATTAGTGAAGCTTTCTTT. Amino acid sequence: CASMAGGISEAFF. This chain connects TRBV18 to TRBJ1-1; no clear D gene. This CDR3 has 13 residues. Trimming shortened V by 9 bases and J by 7 bases, and 18 bases separated the two germline ends. Per the germline V gene, CDR1 is KGHSH and CDR2 is LQKENI. Filled out from reference TRBV18 and TRBJ1-1, the complete variable domain reads NAGVMQNPRHLVRRRGQEARLRCSPMKGHSHVYWYRQLPEEGLKFMVYLQKENIIDESGMPKERFSAEFPKEGPSILRIQQVVRGDSAAYFCASMAGGISEAFFGQGTRLTVV.